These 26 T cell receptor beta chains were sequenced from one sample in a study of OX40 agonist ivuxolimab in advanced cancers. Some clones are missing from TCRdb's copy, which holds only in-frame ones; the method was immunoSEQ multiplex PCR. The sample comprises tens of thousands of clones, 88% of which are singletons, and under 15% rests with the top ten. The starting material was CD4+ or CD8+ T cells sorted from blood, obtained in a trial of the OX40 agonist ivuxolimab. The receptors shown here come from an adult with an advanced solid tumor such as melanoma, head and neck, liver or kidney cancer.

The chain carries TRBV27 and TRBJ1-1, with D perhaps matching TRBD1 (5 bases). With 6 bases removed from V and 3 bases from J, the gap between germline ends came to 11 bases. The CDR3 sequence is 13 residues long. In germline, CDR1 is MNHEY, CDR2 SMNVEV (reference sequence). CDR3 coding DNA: TGTGCCAGCAGCCTGGACATATACACTGAAGCTTTCTTT. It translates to CASSLDIYTEAFF.

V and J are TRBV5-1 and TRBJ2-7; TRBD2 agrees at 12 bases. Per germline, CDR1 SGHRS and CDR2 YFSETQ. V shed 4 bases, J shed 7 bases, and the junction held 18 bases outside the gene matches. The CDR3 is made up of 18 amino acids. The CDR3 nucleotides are TGCGCCAGCAGCCGAGGAGGCGGACTAGCGGGAAACTTCTGGGAGCAGTACTTC. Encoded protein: CASSRGGGLAGNFWEQYF.

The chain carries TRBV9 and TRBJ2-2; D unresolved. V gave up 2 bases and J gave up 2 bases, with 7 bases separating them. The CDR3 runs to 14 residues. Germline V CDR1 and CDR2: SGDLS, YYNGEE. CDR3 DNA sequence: TGTGCCAGCAGCGTGGACGTTAACACCGGGGAGCTGTTTTTT. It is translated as CASSVDVNTGELFF.

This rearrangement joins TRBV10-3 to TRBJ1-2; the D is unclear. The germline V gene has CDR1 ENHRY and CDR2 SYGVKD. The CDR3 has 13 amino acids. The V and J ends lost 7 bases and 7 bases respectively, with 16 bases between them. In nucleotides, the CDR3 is TGTGCCATCAAAGGAACAGATTTTTCTGGCTACACCTTC. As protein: CAIKGTDFSGYTF.

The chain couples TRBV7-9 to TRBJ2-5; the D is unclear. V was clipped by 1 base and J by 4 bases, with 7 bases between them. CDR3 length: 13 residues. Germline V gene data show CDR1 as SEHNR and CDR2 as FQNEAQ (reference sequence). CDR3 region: CASSLVFTETQYF. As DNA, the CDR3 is TGTGCCAGCAGCTTAGTGTTTACAGAGACCCAGTACTTC.

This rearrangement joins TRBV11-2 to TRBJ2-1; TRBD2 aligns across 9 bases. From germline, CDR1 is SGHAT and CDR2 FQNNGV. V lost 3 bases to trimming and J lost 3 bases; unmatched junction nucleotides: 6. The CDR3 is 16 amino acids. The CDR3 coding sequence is TGTGCCAGCAGCTTGAGTCTAGCGGGACTCTACAATGAGCAGTTCTTC. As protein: CASSLSLAGLYNEQFF.

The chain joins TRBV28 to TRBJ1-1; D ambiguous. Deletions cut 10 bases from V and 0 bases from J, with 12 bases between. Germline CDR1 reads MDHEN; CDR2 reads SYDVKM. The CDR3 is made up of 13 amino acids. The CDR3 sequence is CAILPFMNTEAFF. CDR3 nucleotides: TGTGCCATCCTTCCCTTCATGAACACTGAAGCTTTCTTT.

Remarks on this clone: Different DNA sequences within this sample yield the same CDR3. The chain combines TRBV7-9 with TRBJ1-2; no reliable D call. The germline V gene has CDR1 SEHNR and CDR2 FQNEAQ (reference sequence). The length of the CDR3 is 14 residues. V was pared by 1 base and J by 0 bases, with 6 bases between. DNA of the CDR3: TGTGCCAGCAGCTTAGAGGGCGCTAACTATGGCTACACCTTC. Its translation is CASSLEGANYGYTF.

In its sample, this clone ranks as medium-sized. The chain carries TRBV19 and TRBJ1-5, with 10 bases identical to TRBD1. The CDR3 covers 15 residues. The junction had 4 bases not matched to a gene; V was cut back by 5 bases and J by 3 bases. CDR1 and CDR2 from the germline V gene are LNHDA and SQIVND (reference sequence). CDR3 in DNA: TGTGCCAGTAGTGCCGGGACAGGGGTCAATCAGCCCCAGCATTTT. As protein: CASSAGTGVNQPQHF.

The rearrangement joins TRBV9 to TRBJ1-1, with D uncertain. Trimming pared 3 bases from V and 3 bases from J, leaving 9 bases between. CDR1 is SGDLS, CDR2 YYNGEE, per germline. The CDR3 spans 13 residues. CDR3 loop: CASSAPWDTEAFF. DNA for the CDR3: TGTGCCAGCAGCGCGCCATGGGACACTGAAGCTTTCTTT.

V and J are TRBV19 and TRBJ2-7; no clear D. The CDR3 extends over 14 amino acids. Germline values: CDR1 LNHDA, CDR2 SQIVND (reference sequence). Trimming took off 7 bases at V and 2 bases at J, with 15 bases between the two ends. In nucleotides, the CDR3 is TGTGCCAGTACCCCCGACACGAGACCCTACGAGCAGTACTTC. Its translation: CASTPDTRPYEQYF.

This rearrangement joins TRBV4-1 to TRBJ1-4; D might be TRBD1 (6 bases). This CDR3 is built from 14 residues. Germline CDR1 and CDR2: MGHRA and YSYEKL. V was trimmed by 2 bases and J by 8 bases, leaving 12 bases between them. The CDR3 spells CASSQQGREEKLFF. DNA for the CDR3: TGCGCCAGCAGCCAACAGGGGCGCGAAGAAAAACTGTTTTTT.

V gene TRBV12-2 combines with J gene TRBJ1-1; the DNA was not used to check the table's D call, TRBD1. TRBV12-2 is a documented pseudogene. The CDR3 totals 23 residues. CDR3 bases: TGTGCAAGTCGCTTAGCTATTAGGCGGGGACAGCACCCCGTAAACTTAATGAACACTGAAGCTTTCTTT. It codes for CASRLAIRRGQHPVNLMNTEAFF.

CDR3: CASSVEGFAAGPEQYF. CDR3 DNA: TGTGCCAGCAGTGTCGAAGGGTTCGCCGCAGGGCCCGAGCAGTACTTC. This chain uses TRBV2 with TRBJ2-7, with D perhaps matching TRBD1 (5 bases). This CDR3 is 16 amino acids long. Germline V gene sequence: CDR1 SNHLY, CDR2 FYNNEI. Between the trimmed V and J ends, which lost 4 bases and 6 bases, there was a span of 22 bases.

The CDR3 bases are TGTGCCAGCAGCGATGACCTCTCCACTGAAGCTTTCTTT. This codes for CASSDDLSTEAFF. The V and J genes are TRBV7-9 and TRBJ1-1, with D unresolved. CDR1 is SEHNR and CDR2 is FQNEAQ in the germline V gene (reference sequence). Trimming left V 5 bases short and J 4 bases short, with 11 bases between. The CDR3 is 13 amino acids. Based on the CDR3 plus reference TRBV7-9 and TRBJ1-1, the full variable domain is DTGVSQNPRHKITKRGQNVTFRCDPISEHNRLYWYRQTLGQGPEFLTYFQNEAQLEKSRLLSDRFSAERPKGSFSTLEIQRTEQGDSAMYLCASSDDLSTEAFFGQGTRLTVV.

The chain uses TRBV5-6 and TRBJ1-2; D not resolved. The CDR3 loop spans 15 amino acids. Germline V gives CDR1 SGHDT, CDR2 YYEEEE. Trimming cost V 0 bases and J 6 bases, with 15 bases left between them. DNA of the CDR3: TGTGCCAGCAGCTTGGGGGTCCTTGGGCGGCATGGCTACACCTTC. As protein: CASSLGVLGRHGYTF.

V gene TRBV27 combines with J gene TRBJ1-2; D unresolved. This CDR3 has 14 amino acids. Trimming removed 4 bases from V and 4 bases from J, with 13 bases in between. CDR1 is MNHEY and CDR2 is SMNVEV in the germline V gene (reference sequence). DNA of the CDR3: TGTGCCAGCAGTTCCGTCTTAGATCGCTATGGCTACACCTTC. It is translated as CASSSVLDRYGYTF.

CDR3 nucleotides: TGTGCCAGCAGCCCAGGGACAGTTATCGACGAGCAGTACTTC. Its translation is CASSPGTVIDEQYF. The V and J genes are TRBV7-2 and TRBJ2-7; 7 bases line up with TRBD1. V trimming: 5 bases; J trimming: 5 bases; junction bases outside the gene matches: 9. The CDR3 is 14 residues long. CDR1 and CDR2 from the germline V gene are SGHTA and FQGNSA.

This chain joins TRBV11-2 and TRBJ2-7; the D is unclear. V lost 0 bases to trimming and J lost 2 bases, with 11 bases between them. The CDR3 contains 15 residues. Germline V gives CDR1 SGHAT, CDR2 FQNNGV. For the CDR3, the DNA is TGTGCCAGCAGCTTAGACCCTAGAGGCCCCTACGAGCAGTACTTC. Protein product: CASSLDPRGPYEQYF.

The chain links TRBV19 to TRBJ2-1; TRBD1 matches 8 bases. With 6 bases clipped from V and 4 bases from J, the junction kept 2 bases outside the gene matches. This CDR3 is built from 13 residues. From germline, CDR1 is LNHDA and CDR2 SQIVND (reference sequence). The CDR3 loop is CASSRTGYNEQFF. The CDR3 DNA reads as TGTGCCAGTAGCCGGACAGGGTACAATGAGCAGTTCTTC. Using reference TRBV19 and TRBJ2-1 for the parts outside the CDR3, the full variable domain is DGGITQSPKYLFRKEGQNVTLSCEQNLNHDAMYWYRQDPGQGLRLIYYSQIVNDFQKGDIAEGYSVSREKKESFPLTVTSAQKNPTAFYLCASSRTGYNEQFFGPGTRLTVL.

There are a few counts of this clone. CDR3 coding DNA: TGCGCCAGCAGTGAGGTCCGACAGGGAATGAACACTGAAGCTTTCTTT. It encodes CASSEVRQGMNTEAFF. The chain employs TRBV10-1 and TRBJ1-1; 7 bases are a match to TRBD1. This CDR3 contains 16 residues. Germline V gene sequence: CDR1 WNHNN, CDR2 SYGVQD (reference sequence). The junction had 6 bases not matched to a gene; V was cut back by 2 bases and J by 0 bases.

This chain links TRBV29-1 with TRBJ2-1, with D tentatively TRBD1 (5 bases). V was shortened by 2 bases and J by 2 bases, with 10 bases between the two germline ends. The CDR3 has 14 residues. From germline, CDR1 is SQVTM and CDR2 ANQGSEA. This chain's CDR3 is CSVELGLAYNEQFF. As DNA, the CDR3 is TGCAGCGTTGAATTGGGGCTGGCCTACAATGAGCAGTTCTTC.

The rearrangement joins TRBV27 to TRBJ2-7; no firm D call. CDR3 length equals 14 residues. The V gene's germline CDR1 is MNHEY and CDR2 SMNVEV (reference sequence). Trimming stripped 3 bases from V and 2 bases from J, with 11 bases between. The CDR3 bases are TGTGCCAGCAGTTTGAGTCAGGACGCCTACGAGCAGTACTTC. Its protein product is CASSLSQDAYEQYF.

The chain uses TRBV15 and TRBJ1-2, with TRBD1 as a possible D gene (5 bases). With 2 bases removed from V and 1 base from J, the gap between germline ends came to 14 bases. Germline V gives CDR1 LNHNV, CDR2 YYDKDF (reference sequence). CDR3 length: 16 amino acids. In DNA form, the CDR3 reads TGTGCCACCAGCAGAAGAGGAGGGGAGTTTAACTATGGCTACACCTTC. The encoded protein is CATSRRGGEFNYGYTF.

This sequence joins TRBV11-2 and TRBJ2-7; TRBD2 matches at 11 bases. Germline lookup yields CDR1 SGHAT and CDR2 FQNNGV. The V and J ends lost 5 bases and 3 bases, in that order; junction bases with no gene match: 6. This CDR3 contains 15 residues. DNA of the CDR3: TGTGCCAGCAGCGACACTAGCGGGAGTTTCTACGAGCAGTACTTC. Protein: CASSDTSGSFYEQYF.

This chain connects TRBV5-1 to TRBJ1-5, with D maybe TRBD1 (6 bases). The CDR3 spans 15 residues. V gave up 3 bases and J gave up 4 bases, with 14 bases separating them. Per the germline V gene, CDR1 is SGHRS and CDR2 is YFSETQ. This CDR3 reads CASSSAGARNQPQHF. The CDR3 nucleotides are TGCGCCAGCAGCTCCGCAGGGGCGAGGAATCAGCCCCAGCATTTT.